This T cell receptor (beta chain) was obtained from a study of cytomegalovirus exposure and HLA in healthy donors. Study-wide points: In most subjects, TCR beta sequences reportedly gave accurate predictions of HLA-A and HLA-B alleles.

In regard to this clone: Antigen unknown.

The CDR3 totals 15 residues. The V and J ends lost 4 bases and 6 bases respectively, with 15 bases between them. Germline V CDR1 and CDR2: LNHNV, YYDKDF (reference sequence). This PCR relied on a set of 60 Vbeta primers and 13 Jbeta primers. Generated by immunoSEQ multiplex PCR, the TCRdb table keeps only in-frame clones and is missing some. Of about 94,000 clones detected, approximately 77% appear once; the ten largest clones hold 10%. V usage is TRBV15 and J usage is TRBJ2-2, with D perhaps matching TRBD1 (5 bases). The sequence derives from a human donor in good health. The sample taken for sequencing was PBMCs. CDR3 region: CATSKRGGRAGELFF. CDR3 bases: TGTGCCACCAGCAAAAGGGGCGGCAGGGCCGGGGAGCTGTTTTTT.